This T cell receptor beta chain originates from a study of OX40 agonist ivuxolimab in advanced cancers. General observations from the study: A proportion of nonresponders additionally exhibited low normalized T-cell clonal expansion.

Concerning this clone itself: What it binds is not known.

Germline V gene sequence: CDR1 SEHNR, CDR2 FQNEAQ (reference sequence). Trimming pared 3 bases from V and 1 base from J, leaving 13 bases between. The CDR3 is made up of 17 amino acids. Profiling relied on immunoSEQ multiplex PCR, and the TCRdb table lists in-frame clones only, not all of them. The profile covers some 69,000 clones, with 75% to 95% appearing a single time and roughly 0.5% taken by the ten largest. The sequencing here drew on CD4+ or CD8+ T cells sorted from blood, taken in a trial of the OX40 agonist ivuxolimab. This receptor was obtained from an adult with an advanced solid tumor such as melanoma, head and neck, liver or kidney cancer. The rearrangement joins TRBV7-9 to TRBJ2-6; TRBD1 or TRBD2 may be the D gene (5 bases each). In DNA, the CDR3 is TGTGCCAGCAGCTTCCGGCTAGAGGGGTCTGGGGCCAACGTCCTGACTTTC. Its translation: CASSFRLEGSGANVLTF.